This entry lists 30 T cell receptor beta chains sequenced from one sample in a study of cytomegalovirus exposure and HLA in healthy donors (dated by TCRdb to the late 2010s). The method behind the library was the immunoSEQ multiplex PCR assay. For the multiplex PCR, a mixture combining 60 forward primers for TCR Vbeta segments and 13 reverse primers for TCR Jbeta segments was used. As stored in TCRdb, this immuneACCESS dataset retains in-frame rearrangements with V and J assigned. A fraction of the clones does not appear; measured against another copy, unresolved V genes explain less than half of the discrepancy, and the remainder lacks a known reason. The sample table on file contains roughly 60,000 clones. Around 3.6% of the sample is taken by the ten largest. Sequenced material: PBMCs. The source is a woman between 18 and 29 years old in good health and CMV-seronegative.

The V and J genes are TRBV4-1 and TRBJ2-7; 11 positions agree with TRBD2. V dropped 2 bases and J dropped 5; count of bases not matched to a gene: 8. Germline-derived CDR1 and CDR2 are MGHRA and YSYEKL. CDR3 length equals 16 residues. CDR3 DNA sequence: TGCGCCAGCAGCCAATTTAGCGGGGGGGCCAACGACGAGCAGTACTTC. Residues: CASSQFSGGANDEQYF.

The chain couples TRBV6-6 to TRBJ2-7, with D tentatively TRBD1 (6 bases). This CDR3 region has 12 residues. Trimming removed 5 bases from V and 2 bases from J, with 7 bases in between. Germline V gives CDR1 MNHNY, CDR2 SVGAGI (reference sequence). DNA for the CDR3: TGTGCCAGCAGTACAGGGACCTACGAGCAGTACTTC. Amino acids: CASSTGTYEQYF.

The chain joins TRBV29-1 to TRBJ2-3, with 8 bases lining up with TRBD2. The CDR3 has 14 residues. The V and J ends lost 6 bases and 4 bases, in that order; junction bases with no gene match: 9. CDR1 is SQVTM and CDR2 is ANQGSEA in the germline V gene. The DNA of the CDR3 is TGCAGCGTCGGTAGCGGGATAGGATCAGATACGCAGTATTTT. Encoded protein: CSVGSGIGSDTQYF.

The chain recombines TRBV5-1 with TRBJ2-1, with 7 bases fitting TRBD1. With V trimmed by 2 bases and J by 5 bases, 4 bases remained unmatched. Germline CDR1 SGHRS, CDR2 YFSETQ. The CDR3 runs to 14 residues. The CDR3 reads CASSLDRDHNEQFF. The CDR3 DNA is TGCGCCAGCAGCTTAGACAGGGACCACAATGAGCAGTTCTTC.

This chain connects TRBV25-1 to TRBJ2-1; D is unresolved. V lost 4 bases, J lost 7 bases, and 5 bases lay in between. The V gene's germline CDR1 is MGHDK and CDR2 SYGVNS. The CDR3 extends over 11 amino acids. In nucleotides, the CDR3 is TGTGCCAGCAGTGCCGGGAATGAGCAGTTCTTC. This sequence encodes CASSAGNEQFF.

V usage is TRBV28 and J usage is TRBJ2-1; TRBD2 might be the D (6 bases). Per the germline V gene, CDR1 is MDHEN and CDR2 is SYDVKM. The CDR3 contains 14 residues. Trimming took off 4 bases at V and 6 bases at J, with 13 bases between the two ends. The CDR3 coding sequence is TGTGCCAGCAGTTCGAGGGCGGGGCGCAATGAGCAGTTCTTC. The encoded protein is CASSSRAGRNEQFF.

The chain combines TRBV6-5 with TRBJ1-4, with 8 bases aligning to TRBD1. Germline V gives CDR1 MNHEY, CDR2 SVGAGI. This CDR3 is 14 amino acids long. J lost 6 bases, V lost 5 bases, and 5 bases had no gene match. CDR3 loop: CASSRDRTDEKLFF. CDR3 nucleotide sequence: TGTGCCAGCAGTCGGGACAGGACCGATGAAAAACTGTTTTTT.

The rearrangement uses TRBV27 and TRBJ2-1; TRBD1 matches at 11 bases. Germline V gives CDR1 MNHEY, CDR2 SMNVEV (reference sequence). The CDR3 consists of 15 residues. The V gene end was trimmed by 6 bases and the J gene end by 9 bases; junction bases not matched to a gene: 10. This chain's CDR3 is CASSRALGQGVEQFF. The CDR3 region has the DNA TGTGCCAGCAGCCGAGCGCTGGGACAGGGGGTTGAGCAGTTCTTC.

The chain joins TRBV18 to TRBJ1-1; no clear D gene. The V gene's germline CDR1 is KGHSH and CDR2 LQKENI. V lost 6 bases and J 8 bases, leaving 13 bases between the germline ends. This CDR3 has 12 amino acids. The chain's CDR3 is CASSHGLSEAFF. DNA for the CDR3: TGTGCCAGCTCCCATGGACTTTCAGAAGCTTTCTTT.

This chain links TRBV6-1 with TRBJ2-7, with 9 bases fitting TRBD1. Trimming at V came to 7 bases and at J to 4 bases, leaving 11 bases not matched to a gene. The V gene's germline CDR1 is MNHNS and CDR2 SASEGT. The CDR3 extends over 15 amino acids. The CDR3 here is CASNPRRGQGYEQYF. The CDR3 DNA sequence: TGTGCCAGCAATCCCCGGCGGGGACAGGGTTACGAGCAGTACTTC.

The chain couples TRBV6-6 to TRBJ1-1; no clear D gene. V dropped 2 bases and J dropped 7 bases, with 5 bases sitting between them. Germline CDR1 is MNHNY and CDR2 is SVGAGI (reference sequence). This CDR3 contains 11 residues. CDR3 coding DNA: TGTGCCAGCAGTTACGCGAATGAAGCTTTCTTT. It codes for CASSYANEAFF.

V is TRBV30 and J is TRBJ1-1; no clear D gene. The V end was cut by 1 base, the J end by 0 bases, with 6 bases between. The CDR3 is made up of 13 amino acids. Germline CDR1 GTSNPN, CDR2 SVGIG (reference sequence). The CDR3 region has the DNA TGTGCCTGGAGTGCGGCGGTGAACACTGAAGCTTTCTTT. Translating gives CAWSAAVNTEAFF.

In DNA form, the CDR3 reads TGTGCCAGCAGTGAAGCGGGACAGGGTCTACACGAGCAGTACTTC. It translates to CASSEAGQGLHEQYF. The chain couples TRBV2 to TRBJ2-7; 9 nucleotides line up with TRBD1. Losses at the gene ends were 0 bases for V and 5 bases for J; bases not matched to a gene: 5. The CDR3 has 15 residues. The V gene's germline CDR1 is SNHLY and CDR2 FYNNEI.

The J gene is TRBJ2-6, the V gene TRBV18, with D perhaps TRBD1 (6 bases). Between the trimmed V and J ends, which lost 1 base and 8 bases, there was a span of 18 bases. From germline, CDR1 is KGHSH and CDR2 LQKENI. This CDR3 has 17 amino acids. CDR3 in amino acids: CASSPQIGGASPNVLTF. The CDR3 coding sequence is TGTGCCAGCTCACCACAAATAGGGGGTGCCTCCCCCAACGTCCTGACTTTC.

The chain uses TRBV25-1 and TRBJ2-3; 7 nucleotides align to TRBD2. The CDR3 is 16 amino acids. Germline loops: CDR1 MGHDK, CDR2 SYGVNS. With V trimmed by 3 bases and J by 0 bases, 6 bases remained unmatched. CDR3 sequence reads: CASSDASGSSTDTQYF. CDR3 DNA sequence: TGTGCCAGCAGTGACGCTAGCGGAAGCAGCACAGATACGCAGTATTTT.

The CDR3 spells CAWRGLAGDTGELFF. Here the CDR3 DNA reads TGTGCCTGGAGAGGACTAGCGGGAGACACCGGGGAGCTGTTTTTT. The chain is built from TRBV30 and TRBJ2-2, with 13 bases that match TRBD2. In germline, CDR1 is GTSNPN, CDR2 SVGIG (reference sequence). With V trimmed by 3 bases and J by 3 bases, 1 base remained unmatched. This CDR3 has 15 residues.

The genes are TRBV6-1 and TRBJ1-5, with D tentatively TRBD1 (6 bases). The CDR3 sequence is 13 residues long. V was clipped by 4 bases and J by 6 bases, with 10 bases between them. Germline V gene sequence: CDR1 MNHNS, CDR2 SASEGT. DNA of the CDR3: TGTGCCAGCAGTGTCAGGGGCGGTCAGCCCCAGCATTTT. This encodes CASSVRGGQPQHF.

V and J are TRBV19 and TRBJ1-1, with D possibly matching TRBD1 (5 bases). The CDR3 covers 12 residues. Deletions cut 3 bases from V and 7 bases from J, with 9 bases between. Germline V gene data show CDR1 as LNHDA and CDR2 as SQIVND (reference sequence). The DNA for the CDR3 is TGTGCCAGTAGTATTGGACACCTTGAAGCTTTCTTT. Translated, it gives CASSIGHLEAFF.

The chain recombines TRBV29-1 with TRBJ2-3; 8 bases align to TRBD2. Germline values: CDR1 SQVTM, CDR2 ANQGSEA. The CDR3 is 15 residues long. V trimming: 2 bases; J trimming: 3 bases; junction bases outside the gene matches: 7. The CDR3, as DNA: TGCAGCGTTGAACGGGCAGGCGGGGGGACAGATACGCAGTATTTT. Protein product: CSVERAGGGTDTQYF.

The chain combines TRBV4-1 with TRBJ1-6; 7 nucleotides agree with TRBD1. There are 13 residues in the CDR3. Germline V gene data show CDR1 as MGHRA and CDR2 as YSYEKL. Trimming cost V 0 bases and J 18 bases; bases outside gene matches: 8. CDR3 DNA: TGCGCCAGCAGCCAAGATTGGACAGGCCCTCGCCACTTT. It encodes CASSQDWTGPRHF.

The chain carries TRBV13 and TRBJ1-5; TRBD1 matches 9 bases. V lost 6 bases to trimming and J lost 7 bases; unmatched junction nucleotides: 7. This CDR3 is 14 amino acids long. Germline CDR1 is PRHDT and CDR2 is FYEKMQ (reference sequence). CDR3 in amino acids: CASSSGTGSQPQHF. Here the CDR3 DNA reads TGTGCCAGCAGTTCCGGGACAGGGAGCCAGCCCCAGCATTTT.

The chain couples TRBV25-1 to TRBJ1-1; D remains unclear. Germline CDR1 is MGHDK and CDR2 is SYGVNS. V lost 2 bases and J lost 4, with 14 bases in between. The CDR3 covers 15 residues. In nucleotides, the CDR3 is TGTGCCAGCAGTGAACAGACGACACTCAGCACTGAAGCTTTCTTT. This encodes CASSEQTTLSTEAFF.

The CDR3: CASSRTDRVSYEQYF. The DNA of the CDR3 is TGCGCCAGCAGCCGAACCGACAGGGTCTCCTACGAGCAGTACTTC. The genes are TRBV4-1 and TRBJ2-7; 7 bases agree with TRBD1. Trimming took 4 bases from V and 0 from J; bases not matched to a gene: 6. Germline V gene lookup returns CDR1 MGHRA and CDR2 YSYEKL. The CDR3 spans 15 residues.

J is TRBJ2-2 and V is TRBV30; D might be TRBD2 (5 bases). Between the trimmed V and J ends, which lost 2 bases and 3 bases, there was a span of 13 bases. Germline CDR1 reads GTSNPN; CDR2 reads SVGIG (reference sequence). There are 15 residues in the CDR3. In DNA form, the CDR3 reads TGTGCCTGGAGTAGAGGATTGCGGGACACCGGGGAGCTGTTTTTT. Encoded protein: CAWSRGLRDTGELFF. Based on the CDR3 plus reference TRBV30 and TRBJ2-2, the full variable domain is SQTIHQWPATLVQPVGSPLSLECTVEGTSNPNLYWYRQAAGRGLQLLFYSVGIGQISSEVPQNLSASRPQDRQFILSSKKLLLSDSGFYLCAWSRGLRDTGELFFGEGSRLTVL.

The chain joins TRBV25-1 to TRBJ2-7; the match to TRBD1 covers 8 bases. Per the germline V gene, CDR1 is MGHDK and CDR2 is SYGVNS. Trimming at V came to 5 bases and at J to 3 bases, leaving 9 bases not matched to a gene. This CDR3 is 15 amino acids long. The CDR3 nucleotides are TGTGCCAGCAGTAAAGGGACAGGTGGTCACTACGAGCAGTACTTC. Its protein is CASSKGTGGHYEQYF.

This chain uses TRBV29-1 with TRBJ2-1, with 8 bases matching TRBD2. Germline CDR1 and CDR2: SQVTM and ANQGSEA. This CDR3 region has 14 residues. V gave up 7 bases and J gave up 1 base; unmatched junction bases: 6. CDR3 amino acids: CSAKAGDSYNEQFF. The CDR3 coding sequence is TGCAGCGCTAAAGCGGGGGATTCCTACAATGAGCAGTTCTTC.

The chain couples TRBV30 to TRBJ2-1; 11 nucleotides line up with TRBD2. The CDR3 has 15 residues. V was pared by 8 bases and J by 5 bases, with 11 bases of the junction left unmatched. The V gene's germline CDR1 is GTSNPN and CDR2 SVGIG (reference sequence). CDR3 in DNA: TGTGCCGGAAGAGATACTAGCGGGAGTCACAATGAGCAGTTCTTC. Its protein product is CAGRDTSGSHNEQFF.

The chain has TRBV4-1 and TRBJ1-2, with D unclear. V dropped 6 bases and J dropped 3 bases, with 11 bases sitting between them. This CDR3 comprises 13 residues. CDR1 is MGHRA and CDR2 is YSYEKL in the germline V gene. The CDR3 DNA reads TGCGCCAGCAGTGATGAGGGTGACTATGGCTACACCTTC. Its protein is CASSDEGDYGYTF.

CDR3 nucleotides: TGTGCCAGCAGCTTTTCAGGGGGCAGAGGCTATGGCTACACCTTC. Its protein is CASSFSGGRGYGYTF. V usage is TRBV5-4 and J usage is TRBJ1-2; 8 positions agree with TRBD1. The germline V gene has CDR1 SGHNT and CDR2 YYREEE (reference sequence). The CDR3 loop spans 15 amino acids. The V and J ends lost 2 bases and 4 bases, in that order; junction bases with no gene match: 7.

This chain connects TRBV9 to TRBJ1-2; TRBD1 matches 9 bases. Losses at the gene ends were 4 bases for V and 1 base for J; bases not matched to a gene: 5. Per germline, CDR1 SGDLS and CDR2 YYNGEE. The length of the CDR3 is 15 residues. The chain's CDR3 is CASSPRQGVNYGYTF. In nucleotides, the CDR3 is TGTGCCAGCAGCCCGCGACAGGGGGTTAACTATGGCTACACCTTC.